Below are 14 T cell receptor beta chains sequenced from a single sample in a study of beta chain features in type 1 diabetes. The entirety of the isolated RNA underwent reverse transcription, so expressed TCRB transcripts were sequenced. Data came from immunoSEQ multiplex PCR; TCRdb stores just in-frame clones and leaves some out. This table holds under 200,000 clones, 7% to 10% found once. The sample was central memory CD4+ T cells from blood. The receptors stem from a woman between 18 and 30 years old in good health.

This clone has only a few counts. The V gene is TRBV7-2, the J gene TRBJ1-5, with D perhaps matching TRBD1 (6 bases). The V gene lost 5 bases and the J gene lost 4 bases, with 15 bases spanning the gap. The CDR3 is 15 residues long. CDR1 SGHTA and CDR2 FQGNSA come from the germline V gene. The CDR3 is CASSPQDSRNQPQHF. CDR3 bases: TGTGCCAGCAGCCCCCAGGACAGTCGGAATCAGCCCCAGCATTTT.

V gene TRBV4-1 combines with J gene TRBJ2-3; 7 bases align to TRBD1. Trimming at V came to 4 bases and at J to 0 bases, leaving 7 bases not matched to a gene. The CDR3 covers 16 residues. Per the germline V gene, CDR1 is MGHRA and CDR2 is YSYEKL. The CDR3 bases are TGCGCCAGCAGCCGGCGACAGGGAACTAGCACAGATACGCAGTATTTT. Amino acid sequence: CASSRRQGTSTDTQYF.

This chain joins TRBV11-2 and TRBJ2-3; no definite D call. Trimming took 5 bases from V and 0 from J, leaving 9 bases between them. Germline V gene sequence: CDR1 SGHAT, CDR2 FQNNGV. The CDR3 is 14 residues long. In DNA form, the CDR3 reads TGTGCCAGCAGCGTAACTACTAGCACAGATACGCAGTATTTT. Residues: CASSVTTSTDTQYF.

CDR3 residues: CSAIKPGTSALNEQFF. The CDR3 DNA reads as TGCAGCGCCATAAAACCGGGGACTAGCGCGCTCAATGAGCAGTTCTTC. V is TRBV29-1 and J is TRBJ2-1; 10 bases map to TRBD2. Germline V CDR1 and CDR2: SQVTM, ANQGSEA. V shed 7 bases and J 6 bases; nucleotides not matched to a gene: 15. This CDR3 spans 16 amino acids.

This clone was seen only a few times. The rearrangement joins TRBV4-2 to TRBJ2-3; a weak D match, TRBD1 (5 bases). Looked up from germline, CDR1 is LGHNA and CDR2 is YNFKEQ. The CDR3 sequence is 16 residues long. Trimming pared 1 base from V and 4 bases from J, leaving 15 bases between. This chain's CDR3 is CASSQASRVPADTQYF. The CDR3 region has the DNA TGTGCCAGCAGCCAAGCCAGCAGGGTACCCGCAGATACGCAGTATTTT.

This clone was detected a few times. This sequence joins TRBV19 and TRBJ2-7, with a weak D call TRBD1 (5 bases). CDR1 is LNHDA and CDR2 is SQIVND in the germline V gene (reference sequence). The CDR3 is 14 residues long. Trimming left V 4 bases short and J 2 bases short, with 12 bases between. The CDR3 spells CASSTLDSTYEQYF. The CDR3, as DNA: TGTGCCAGTAGTACCCTAGACAGTACCTACGAGCAGTACTTC.

The chain carries TRBV21-1 and TRBJ1-6; the D call in the table, TRBD1, was not verified against the DNA. TRBV21-1 is recorded as a pseudogene. CDR3 length: 20 amino acids. CDR3 DNA sequence: TGTGCCAGCAGCAAACTCCAAAGGTTTAGGGTGGACACTAATAATTCACCCCTCCACTTT. Its translation is CASSKLQRFRVDTNNSPLHF.

The J gene is TRBJ1-1, the V gene TRBV1. TRBV1 is annotated as a pseudogene. The CDR3 is 14 amino acids. CDR3 coding DNA: TGCACCAGCAGCTACAGGACTATGAACACTGAAGCTTTCTTT. It specifies CTSSYRTMNTEAFF.

The table lists this clone with a few counts. CDR3 protein: CASSPGDRENTEAFF. CDR3 in DNA: TGTGCCAGCAGCCCCGGGGACAGGGAGAACACTGAAGCTTTCTTT. The chain links TRBV5-6 to TRBJ1-1, with TRBD1 matching over 9 bases. V shed 4 bases, J shed 1 base, and the junction held 5 bases outside the gene matches. The CDR3 runs to 15 residues. Per germline, CDR1 SGHDT and CDR2 YYEEEE.

The CDR3 nucleotides read TGTGCCAGCAGCGCCCGGGACAACTACCACGCGAACACCGGGGAGCTGTTTTTT. Translating it yields CASSARDNYHANTGELFF. The V and J genes are TRBV9 and TRBJ2-2; maybe TRBD1 (6 bases). The V and J ends lost 3 bases and 0 bases respectively, with 18 bases between them. The CDR3 loop spans 18 amino acids. Germline V CDR1 and CDR2: SGDLS, YYNGEE.

This clone was recorded a few times. J is TRBJ2-7 and V is TRBV15, with 8 bases matching TRBD1. V shed 0 bases, J shed 4 bases, and the junction held 5 bases outside the gene matches. Germline V gene data show CDR1 as LNHNV and CDR2 as YYDKDF (reference sequence). The CDR3 has 15 amino acids. CDR3 sequence reads: CATSREYRGEYEQYF. CDR3 DNA sequence: TGTGCCACCAGCAGAGAATACAGGGGGGAGTACGAGCAGTACTTC.

This rearrangement joins TRBV5-4 to TRBJ2-7; TRBD1 aligns across 8 bases. From germline, CDR1 is SGHNT and CDR2 YYREEE (reference sequence). V gave up 1 base and J gave up 7 bases; unmatched junction bases: 13. The CDR3 contains 16 residues. CDR3 in amino acids: CASSLRPVGQAEEQYF. Here the CDR3 DNA reads TGTGCCAGCAGCTTGAGGCCGGTGGGACAGGCTGAAGAGCAGTACTTC.

There are a few counts of this clone. The rearrangement links TRBV5-4 to TRBJ2-1; 11 nucleotides match TRBD2. Germline loops: CDR1 SGHNT, CDR2 YYREEE (reference sequence). The CDR3 runs 16 residues. V shed 4 bases and J 9 bases; nucleotides not matched to a gene: 12. CDR3 sequence reads: CASSHSGGASWAEQFF. For the CDR3, the DNA is TGTGCCAGCAGCCATAGCGGGGGGGCCTCGTGGGCTGAGCAGTTCTTC.

The genes are TRBV2 and TRBJ1-5; D remains unclear. CDR3 size: 15 residues. Looked up from germline, CDR1 is SNHLY and CDR2 is FYNNEI. Trimming removed 2 bases from V and 3 bases from J, with 11 bases in between. The CDR3 DNA sequence: TGTGCCAGCAGTGAACTACAGAGTTTCAATCAGCCCCAGCATTTT. Its protein is CASSELQSFNQPQHF.